This TCR beta chain was observed in a study of blood T cell repertoires in COVID-19. At the level of the study: There were acute and convalescent COVID-19 samples, and they came from the United States, Italy and Spain.

Assay: immunoSEQ multiplex PCR; the TCRdb copy retains only in-frame clones and omits some. The table has 290,000 or so clones, around nine tenths seen once; the top ten hold about 2.7%. Cohort assignment relied on participant-reported clinical history. CDR1 and CDR2 from the germline V gene are GTSNPN and SVGIG (reference sequence). J lost 4 bases, V lost 2 bases, and 5 bases had no gene match. The CDR3 contains 14 residues. The sequenced sample consisted of PBMCs or T cells enriched from blood (not recorded which). The rearrangement joins TRBV30 to TRBJ1-1; TRBD1 agrees at 9 bases. The TCR sequence derives from a woman between 18 and 29 years old who had recovered from COVID-19. The CDR3: CAWSTGQGITEAFF. The CDR3 DNA sequence: TGTGCCTGGAGTACCGGACAGGGGATCACTGAAGCTTTCTTT.